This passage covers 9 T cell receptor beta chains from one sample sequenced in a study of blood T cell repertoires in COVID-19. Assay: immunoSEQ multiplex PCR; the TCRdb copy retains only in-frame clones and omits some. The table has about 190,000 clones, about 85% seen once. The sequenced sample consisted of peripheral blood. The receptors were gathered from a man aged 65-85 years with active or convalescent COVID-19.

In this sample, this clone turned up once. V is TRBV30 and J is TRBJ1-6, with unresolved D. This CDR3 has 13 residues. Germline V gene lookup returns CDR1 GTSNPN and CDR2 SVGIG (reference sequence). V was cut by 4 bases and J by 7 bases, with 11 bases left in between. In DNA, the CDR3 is TGTGCCTGGACCGGAGGCAGAAATTCACCCCTCCACTTT. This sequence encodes CAWTGGRNSPLHF.

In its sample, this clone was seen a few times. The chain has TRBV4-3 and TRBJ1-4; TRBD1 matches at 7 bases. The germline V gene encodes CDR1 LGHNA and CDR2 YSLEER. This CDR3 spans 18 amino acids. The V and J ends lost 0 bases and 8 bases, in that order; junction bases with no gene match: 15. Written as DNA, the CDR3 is TGCGCCAGCAGCCAAGACCATATAGGGGGCCCGAAGGGGGAAAAACTGTTTTTT. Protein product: CASSQDHIGGPKGEKLFF.

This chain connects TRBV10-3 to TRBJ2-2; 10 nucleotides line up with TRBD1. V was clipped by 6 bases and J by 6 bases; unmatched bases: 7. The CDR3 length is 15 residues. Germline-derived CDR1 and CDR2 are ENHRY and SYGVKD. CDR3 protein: CAISIGQGGAGELFF. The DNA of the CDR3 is TGTGCCATCAGCATCGGACAGGGGGGGGCCGGGGAGCTGTTTTTT.

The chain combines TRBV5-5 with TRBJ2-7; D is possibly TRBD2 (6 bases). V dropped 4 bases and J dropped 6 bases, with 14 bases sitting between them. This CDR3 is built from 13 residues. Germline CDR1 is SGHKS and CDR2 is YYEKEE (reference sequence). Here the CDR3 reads CASSRWGVLEQYF. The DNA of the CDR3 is TGTGCCAGCAGCCGCTGGGGGGTTCTCGAGCAGTACTTC.

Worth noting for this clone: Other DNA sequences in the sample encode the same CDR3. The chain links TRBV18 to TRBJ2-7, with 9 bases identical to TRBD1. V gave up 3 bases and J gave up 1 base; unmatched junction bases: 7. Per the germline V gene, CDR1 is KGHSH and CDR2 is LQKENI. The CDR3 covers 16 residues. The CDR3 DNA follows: TGTGCCAGCTCACCGCTAGGACAGGGGATATCCTACGAGCAGTACTTC. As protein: CASSPLGQGISYEQYF.

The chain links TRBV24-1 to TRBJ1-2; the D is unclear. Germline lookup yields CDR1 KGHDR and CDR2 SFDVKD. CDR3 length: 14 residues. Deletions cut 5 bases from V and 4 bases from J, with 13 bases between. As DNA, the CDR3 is TGTGCCACCAGTGGATCCGGGGAATTCTATGGCTACACCTTC. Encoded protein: CATSGSGEFYGYTF.

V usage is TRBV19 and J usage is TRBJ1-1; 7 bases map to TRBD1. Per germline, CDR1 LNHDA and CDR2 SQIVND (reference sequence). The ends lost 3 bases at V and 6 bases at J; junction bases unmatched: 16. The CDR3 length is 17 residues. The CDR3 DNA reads TGTGCCAGTAGTATGTCATCGACAGGGTGGGCCGTATCTGAAGCTTTCTTT. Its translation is CASSMSSTGWAVSEAFF.

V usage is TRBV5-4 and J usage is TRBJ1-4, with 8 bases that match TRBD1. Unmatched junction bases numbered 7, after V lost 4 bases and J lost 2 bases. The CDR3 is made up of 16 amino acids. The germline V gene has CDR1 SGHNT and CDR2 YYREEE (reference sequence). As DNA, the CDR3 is TGTGCCAGCAGCCGCGACAGGGGAGGGACTAATGAAAAACTGTTTTTT. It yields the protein CASSRDRGGTNEKLFF. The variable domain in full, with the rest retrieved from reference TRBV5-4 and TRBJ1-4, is ETGVTQSPTHLIKTRGQQVTLRCSSQSGHNTVSWYQQALGQGPQFIFQYYREEENGRGNFPPRFSGLQFPNYSSELNVNALELDDSALYLCASSRDRGGTNEKLFFGSGTQLSVL.

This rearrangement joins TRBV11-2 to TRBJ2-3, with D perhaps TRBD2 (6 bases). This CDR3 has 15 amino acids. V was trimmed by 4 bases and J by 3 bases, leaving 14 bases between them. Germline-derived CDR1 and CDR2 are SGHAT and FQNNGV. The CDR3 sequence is CASSWRGGITDTQYF. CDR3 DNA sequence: TGTGCCAGCAGCTGGAGGGGCGGGATAACAGATACGCAGTATTTT.